This T cell receptor (beta chain) was sequenced in a study of T cells in Graves' hyperthyroidism and ophthalmopathy. V gave up 6 bases and J gave up 2 bases, with 14 bases separating them. The length of the CDR3 is 14 residues. Germline V gives CDR1 KGHSH, CDR2 LQKENI. RNA transcripts were the template for amplifying TCR beta CDR3 regions. The HTBI primer set was used in a first-round RT-PCR of the TCR CDR3. One entry per CDR3 protein results from TCRdb running MiXCR on the multiplex PCR reads. The sample lists about 380,000 distinct CDR3 sequences, 15% to 20% occurring once. This sequence was found in a man between 18 and 35 years old with Graves' ophthalmopathy. This sequence joins TRBV18 and TRBJ2-7; D perhaps matches TRBD2 (6 bases). The sample was blood. CDR3 region: CASSSPGGTYEQYF. CDR3 nucleotide sequence: TGTGCCAGCTCGAGTCCCGGGGGAACCTACGAGCAGTACTTC.